This paragraph covers one T cell receptor (beta chain) sequence. Trimming cost V 5 bases and J 3 bases; bases outside gene matches: 3. The CDR3 consists of 15 residues. Germline V gene lookup returns CDR1 LNHNV and CDR2 YYDKDF (reference sequence). These data are taken from a study of blood T cell repertoires in COVID-19. At the level of the study: The analysed material was cDNA or gDNA that came from T cells, B-cell-depleted T cells, or PBMCs.

Authors' analysis steps: Amplifying reference gene primers gave estimates of nucleated cell counts. TCRdb's table, derived via immunoSEQ multiplex PCR, lists solely in-frame clones and lacks some. From that table come the V and J calls and clone size; the DNA was used to work out D and trimming. Of hundreds of thousands of clones detected, over 75% appear once; the ten largest clones hold 3% to 4%. Participants' own reports of clinical history determined their cohort assignment. Cohort 3 donors were reported recovered after two negative PCRs, clearance, or symptom resolution. Sequencing used PBMCs or T cells enriched from blood (not recorded which). This sequence joins TRBV15 and TRBJ2-1, with 11 bases that match TRBD2. The sequence was obtained from a woman aged 60 to 75 who had recovered from COVID-19. The DNA of the CDR3 is TGTGCCACCAGCGGTAGCGGGAGGGTCTACAATGAGCAGTTCTTC. It encodes CATSGSGRVYNEQFF.